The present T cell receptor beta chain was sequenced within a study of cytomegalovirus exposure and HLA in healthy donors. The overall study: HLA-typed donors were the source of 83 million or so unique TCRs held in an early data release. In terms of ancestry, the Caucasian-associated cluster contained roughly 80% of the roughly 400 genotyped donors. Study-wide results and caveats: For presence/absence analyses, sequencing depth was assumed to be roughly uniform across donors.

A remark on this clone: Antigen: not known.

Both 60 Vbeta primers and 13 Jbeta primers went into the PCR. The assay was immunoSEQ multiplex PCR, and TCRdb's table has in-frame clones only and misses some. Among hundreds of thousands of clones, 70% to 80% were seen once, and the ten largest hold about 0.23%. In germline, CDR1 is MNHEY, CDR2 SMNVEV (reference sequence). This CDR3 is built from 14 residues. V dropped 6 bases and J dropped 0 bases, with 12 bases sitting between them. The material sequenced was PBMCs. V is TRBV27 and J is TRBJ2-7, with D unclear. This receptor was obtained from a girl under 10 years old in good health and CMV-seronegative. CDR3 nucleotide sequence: TGTGCCAGCAGCCTCAAATCAGACTCCTACGAGCAGTACTTC. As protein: CASSLKSDSYEQYF.